This TCR beta chain was recorded in a study of blood T cell repertoires in COVID-19 (dated by TCRdb to about 2020). Turning to the overall study: Collaborator samples came from the United States, Italy and Spain and covered acute and convalescent phases of COVID-19. The prospective study material was composed of cDNA or gDNA derived from T cells, B-cell-depleted T cells, or PBMCs. The dataset comprised deeply sampled blood TCRbeta repertoires from subjects exposed to, actively infected with, or recovered from COVID-19. The repertoires were released in a freely available public database intended as a resource for research on the immune response to SARS-CoV-2. The samples were drawn from two sources: the first 160 participants of the ongoing ImmuneRACE study, and 950 to 1,500 subjects contributed by 6 global collaborators. Sample metadata almost always included a de-identified subject ID, COVID-19 status, age in years and sex. Where available, HLA class I and class II types were obtained from metadata supplied by the sample provider rather than from assay-based typing. On the study overall, not on this receptor specifically: Clinical and demographic metadata were provided uncurated, with the amount varying by source and participant.

The collaborating institutions used their own protocols to collect whole blood in K2EDTA tubes. Collaborator samples were shipped for TCRbeta analysis as frozen whole blood, isolated PBMCs, or DNA extracted from either sample type. The immunoSEQ Assay, a bias-controlled multiplex PCR, was used to amplify TCRbeta CDR3 regions from genomic DNA. Per the original workflow: The number of nucleated cells in each sample was estimated from the amplification of reference gene primers within the assay. To quantify the absolute abundance of each unique TCRbeta CDR3 rearrangement, sequence reads were collapsed and filtered. For each sample, productive Simpson clonality was calculated by taking the square root of Simpson's diversity index across productive rearrangements. TCRdb holds this immuneACCESS table with in-frame rearrangements only. Some clones are missing; in checked studies, unresolved V genes explain under half, and the rest has no known cause. Clone size and V and J calls were adopted from that table, with D and trimming inferred from the DNA. The sample data list some 150,000 clones, and approximately 82% of these were observed just once. About 7.8% of the sample is in the top ten clones.

At the junction V is shortened by 1 base and J by 2 bases; bases outside the gene matches: 2. CDR1 and CDR2 were assigned from the germline V gene (reference sequence) as GTSNPN and SVGIG. Taken from cysteine to phenylalanine, the CDR3 has 14 residues. The read is trimmed to its CDR3 DNA, 42 bases read in frame from base 1. On this clone itself: Its antigen remains unidentified. No clone much larger than this one lies a single base away; base qualities are absent.

This TCR came from a woman in her forties or fifties in a cohort sampled during active or convalescent COVID-19. The sample taken for sequencing was peripheral blood. Recombination connected TRBV30 to TRBJ2-3; TRBD2 lines up with 8 middle nucleotides. The CDR3 sequence is CAWSGTSLTDTQYF. The DNA sequence is given as TGTGCCTGGAGTGGGACTAGCCTCACAGATACGCAGTATTTT.